This record concerns one T cell receptor (beta chain) sequence. This CDR3 spans 16 amino acids. J lost 0 bases, V lost 3 bases, and 6 bases had no gene match. The sample is drawn from a study of cytomegalovirus exposure and HLA in healthy donors. The PCR contained 60 Vbeta and 13 Jbeta primers. Repertoires were generated with immunoSEQ multiplex PCR, while TCRdb's copy carries only in-frame clones and drops some. The table shows more than 95,000 clones, with roughly 13% occurring only once. This chain joins TRBV23-1 and TRBJ2-7; 9 bases map to TRBD1. TRBV23-1 is an ORF, and what it does is uncertain. The specimen sequenced was PBMCs. The source of this sequence is a man in his forties in good health and CMV-seropositive. The CDR3 protein is CASSQFDRGTSYEQYF. DNA of the CDR3: TGCGCCAGCAGTCAGTTCGACAGGGGGACCTCCTACGAGCAGTACTTC.